The T cell receptor beta chain under discussion was sequenced for a study of cytomegalovirus exposure and HLA in healthy donors. The sample holds a few counts of this clone. What it binds is not known. Use of 60 Vbeta and 13 Jbeta primers characterized the PCR. TCRdb's table, derived via immunoSEQ multiplex PCR, lists solely in-frame clones and lacks some. Of about 130,000 clones listed, 17% are singletons. Findings of the study overall: The majority of TCR sequences were rare, yet some public TCRs appeared in many donors. HLA allele associations emerged for some 16,000 TCR beta sequences in a later analysis, at 0.05 false discovery rate. In a later analysis, compared with equally common non-associated chains, HLA-associated beta chains were more expanded.

The CDR3 covers 14 residues. Germline CDR1 SGHTA, CDR2 FQGTGA. Trimming removed 5 bases at V and 4 bases at J, with 13 bases between. The rearrangement uses TRBV7-3 and TRBJ2-3, with D unresolved. The TCR sequence derives from a female donor in good health and CMV-seropositive. Sequenced: PBMCs. The CDR3 region has the DNA TGTGCCAGCAGCCCGACTGGAATGCCAGATACGCAGTATTTT. Its translation: CASSPTGMPDTQYF.